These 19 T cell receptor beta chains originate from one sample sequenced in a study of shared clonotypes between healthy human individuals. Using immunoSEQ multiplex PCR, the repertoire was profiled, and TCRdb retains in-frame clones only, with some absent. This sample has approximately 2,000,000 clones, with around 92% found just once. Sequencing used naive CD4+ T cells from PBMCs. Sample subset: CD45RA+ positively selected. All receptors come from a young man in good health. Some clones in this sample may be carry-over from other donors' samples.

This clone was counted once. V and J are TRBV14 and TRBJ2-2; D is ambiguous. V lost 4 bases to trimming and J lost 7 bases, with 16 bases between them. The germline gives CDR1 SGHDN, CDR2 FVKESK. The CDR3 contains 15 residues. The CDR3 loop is CASSPRKRASGELFF. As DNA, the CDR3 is TGTGCCAGCAGCCCACGAAAAAGGGCTAGCGGGGAGCTGTTTTTT.

The CDR3 here is CASSPSRVRNTEAFF. CDR3 in DNA: TGTGCCAGCAGCCCCAGCAGGGTCAGGAACACTGAAGCTTTCTTT. The chain carries TRBV7-2 and TRBJ1-1, with D perhaps TRBD1 (5 bases). Trimming shortened V by 5 bases and J by 1 base, and 14 bases separated the two germline ends. The CDR3 covers 15 residues. Germline values: CDR1 SGHTA, CDR2 FQGNSA.

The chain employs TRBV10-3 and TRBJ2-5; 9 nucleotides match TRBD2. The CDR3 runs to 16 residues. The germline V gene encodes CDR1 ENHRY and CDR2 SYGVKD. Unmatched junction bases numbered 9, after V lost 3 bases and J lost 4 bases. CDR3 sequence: CAISELRSGRRETQYF. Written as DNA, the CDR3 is TGTGCCATCAGTGAACTGCGTAGCGGGAGAAGAGAGACCCAGTACTTC.

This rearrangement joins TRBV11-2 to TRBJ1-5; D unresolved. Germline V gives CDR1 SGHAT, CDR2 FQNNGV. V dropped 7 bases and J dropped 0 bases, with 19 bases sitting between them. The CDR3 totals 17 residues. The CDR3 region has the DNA TGTGCCAGCACCCCAACCACCGGATATTATAGCAATCAGCCCCAGCATTTT. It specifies CASTPTTGYYSNQPQHF.

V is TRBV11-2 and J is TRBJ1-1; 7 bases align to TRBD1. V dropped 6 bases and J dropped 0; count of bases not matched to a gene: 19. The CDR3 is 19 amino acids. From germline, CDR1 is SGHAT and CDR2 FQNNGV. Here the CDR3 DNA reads TGTGCCAGCAGTCTCACTTCGCTCCGGGACAGAAGTTTGAACACTGAAGCTTTCTTT. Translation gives CASSLTSLRDRSLNTEAFF. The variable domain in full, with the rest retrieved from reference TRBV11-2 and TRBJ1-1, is EAGVAQSPRYKIIEKRQSVAFWCNPISGHATLYWYQQILGQGPKLLIQFQNNGVVDDSQLPKDRFSAERLKGVDSTLKIQPAKLEDSAVYLCASSLTSLRDRSLNTEAFFGQGTRLTVV.

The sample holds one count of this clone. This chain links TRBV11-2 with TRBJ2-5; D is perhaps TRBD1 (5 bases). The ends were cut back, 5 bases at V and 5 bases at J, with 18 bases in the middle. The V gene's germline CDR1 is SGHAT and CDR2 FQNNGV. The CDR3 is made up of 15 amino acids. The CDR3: CASSEDGRAYETQYF. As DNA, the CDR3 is TGTGCCAGCAGCGAAGATGGCAGGGCGTACGAGACCCAGTACTTC.

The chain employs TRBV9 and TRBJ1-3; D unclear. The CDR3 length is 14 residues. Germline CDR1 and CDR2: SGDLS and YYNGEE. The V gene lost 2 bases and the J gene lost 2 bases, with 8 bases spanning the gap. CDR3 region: CASSVSLAGNTIYF. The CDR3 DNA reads TGTGCCAGCAGCGTTTCCTTGGCTGGAAACACCATATATTTT.

The CDR3 protein is CASTFGLAGGGTGELFF. The CDR3 DNA is TGTGCCAGCACGTTCGGACTAGCGGGAGGCGGGACCGGGGAGCTGTTTTTT. V is TRBV2 and J is TRBJ2-2; 14 bases are shared with TRBD2. Germline V lookup: CDR1 SNHLY, CDR2 FYNNEI. With 7 bases clipped from V and 5 bases from J, the junction kept 9 bases outside the gene matches. This CDR3 has 17 amino acids.

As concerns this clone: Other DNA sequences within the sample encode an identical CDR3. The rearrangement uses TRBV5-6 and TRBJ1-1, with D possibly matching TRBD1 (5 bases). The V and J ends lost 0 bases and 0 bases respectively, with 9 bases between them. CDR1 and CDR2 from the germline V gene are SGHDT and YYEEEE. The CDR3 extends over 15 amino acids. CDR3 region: CASSLGQIMNTEAFF. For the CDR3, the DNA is TGTGCCAGCAGCTTGGGACAGATCATGAACACTGAAGCTTTCTTT.

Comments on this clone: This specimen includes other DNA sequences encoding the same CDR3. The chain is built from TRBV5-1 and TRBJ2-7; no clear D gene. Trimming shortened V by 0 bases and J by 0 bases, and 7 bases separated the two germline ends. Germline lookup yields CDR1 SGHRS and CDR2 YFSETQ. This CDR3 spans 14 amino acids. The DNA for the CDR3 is TGCGCCAGCAGCTTGGGCGGCAGCTCCTACGAGCAGTACTTC. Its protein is CASSLGGSSYEQYF.

The CDR3 here is CASSFSGLGSYEQYF. CDR3 nucleotide sequence: TGTGCCAGCAGCTTTTCGGGACTAGGGTCCTACGAGCAGTACTTC. The chain employs TRBV11-2 and TRBJ2-7; 8 bases are shared with TRBD2. The CDR3 is 15 residues long. After removal of 3 bases from V and 1 base from J, the junction contained 5 bases not matched to a gene. The germline gives CDR1 SGHAT, CDR2 FQNNGV.

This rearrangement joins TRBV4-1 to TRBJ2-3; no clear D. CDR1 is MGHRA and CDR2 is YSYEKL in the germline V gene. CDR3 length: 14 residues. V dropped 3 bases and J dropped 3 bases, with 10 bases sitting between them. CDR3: CASSHPGVTDTQYF. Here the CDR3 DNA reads TGCGCCAGCAGCCATCCGGGTGTAACAGATACGCAGTATTTT.

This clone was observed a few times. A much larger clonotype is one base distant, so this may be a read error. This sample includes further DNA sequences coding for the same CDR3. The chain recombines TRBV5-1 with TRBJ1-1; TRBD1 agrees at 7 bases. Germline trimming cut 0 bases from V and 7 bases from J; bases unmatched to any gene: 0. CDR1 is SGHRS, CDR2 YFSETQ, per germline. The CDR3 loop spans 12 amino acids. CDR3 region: CASSLDRGEAFF. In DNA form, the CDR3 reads TGCGCCAGCAGCTTGGACAGGGGTGAAGCTTTCTTT.

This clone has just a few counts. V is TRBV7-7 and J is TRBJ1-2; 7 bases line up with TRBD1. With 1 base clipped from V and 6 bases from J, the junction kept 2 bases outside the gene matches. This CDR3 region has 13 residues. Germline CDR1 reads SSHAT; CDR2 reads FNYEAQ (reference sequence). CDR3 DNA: TGTGCCAGCAGCTTAGAGCAGGGGGATGGCTACACCTTC. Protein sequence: CASSLEQGDGYTF. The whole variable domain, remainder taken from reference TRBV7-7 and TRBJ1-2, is GAGVSQSPRYKVTKRGQDVTLRCDPISSHATLYWYQQALGQGPEFLTYFNYEAQPDKSGLPSDRFSAERPEGSISTLTIQRTEQRDSAMYRCASSLEQGDGYTFGSGTRLTVV.

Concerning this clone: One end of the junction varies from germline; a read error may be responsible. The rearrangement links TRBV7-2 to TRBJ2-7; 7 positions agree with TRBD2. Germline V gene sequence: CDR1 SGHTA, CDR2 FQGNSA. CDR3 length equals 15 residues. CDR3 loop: CASRLGAGDPYEQYF. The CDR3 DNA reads TGTGCCAGCAGATTAGGGGCGGGAGACCCCTACGAGCAGTACTTC.

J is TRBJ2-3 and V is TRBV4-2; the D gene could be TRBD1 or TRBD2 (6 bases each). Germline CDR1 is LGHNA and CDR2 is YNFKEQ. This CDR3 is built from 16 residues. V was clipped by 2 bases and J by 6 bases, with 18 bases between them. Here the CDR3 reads CASSQKGGEWADTQYF. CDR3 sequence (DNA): TGTGCCAGCAGCCAAAAGGGGGGAGAGTGGGCGGATACGCAGTATTTT.

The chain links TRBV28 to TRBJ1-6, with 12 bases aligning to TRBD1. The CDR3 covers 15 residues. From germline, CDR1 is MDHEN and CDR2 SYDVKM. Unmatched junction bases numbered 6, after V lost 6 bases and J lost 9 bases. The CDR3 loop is CASRTGQGASSPLHF. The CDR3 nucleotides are TGTGCCAGCAGGACGGGACAGGGGGCGTCTTCACCCCTCCACTTT.

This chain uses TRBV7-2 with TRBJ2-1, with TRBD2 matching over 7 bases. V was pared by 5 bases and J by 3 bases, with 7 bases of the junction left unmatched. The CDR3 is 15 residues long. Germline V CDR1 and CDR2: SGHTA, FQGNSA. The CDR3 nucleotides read TGTGCCAGCAGCCGTAGCGGGTCCCTCTACAATGAGCAGTTCTTC. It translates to CASSRSGSLYNEQFF.

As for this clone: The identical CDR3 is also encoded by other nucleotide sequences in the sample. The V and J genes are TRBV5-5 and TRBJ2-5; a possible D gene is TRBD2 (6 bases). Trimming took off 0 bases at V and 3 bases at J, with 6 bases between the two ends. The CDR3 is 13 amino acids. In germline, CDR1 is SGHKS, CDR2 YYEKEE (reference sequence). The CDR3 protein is CASSLGGEETQYF. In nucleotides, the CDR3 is TGTGCCAGCAGCTTGGGCGGGGAAGAGACCCAGTACTTC.